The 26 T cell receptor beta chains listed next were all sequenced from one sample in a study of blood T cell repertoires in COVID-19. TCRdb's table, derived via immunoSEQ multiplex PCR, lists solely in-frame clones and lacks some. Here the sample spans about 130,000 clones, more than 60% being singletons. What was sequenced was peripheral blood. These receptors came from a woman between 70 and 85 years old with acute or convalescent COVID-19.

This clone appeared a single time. The CDR3 nucleotides read TGTGCCAGCAGTCTGACAGGTGAATGGAACATTCAGTACTTC. Translation gives CASSLTGEWNIQYF. This rearrangement joins TRBV7-9 to TRBJ2-4; TRBD1 is a possible D gene (6 bases). Germline V gene sequence: CDR1 SEHNR, CDR2 FQNEAQ (reference sequence). Trimming cost V 6 bases and J 7 bases, with 16 bases left between them. The CDR3 contains 14 residues.

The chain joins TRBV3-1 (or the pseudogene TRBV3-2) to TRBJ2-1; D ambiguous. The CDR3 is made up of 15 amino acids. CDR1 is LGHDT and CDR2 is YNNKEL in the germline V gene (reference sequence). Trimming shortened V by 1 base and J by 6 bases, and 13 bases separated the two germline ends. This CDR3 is CASSQGAAPSNEQFF. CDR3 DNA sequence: TGTGCCAGCAGCCAAGGGGCTGCACCTTCCAATGAGCAGTTCTTC.

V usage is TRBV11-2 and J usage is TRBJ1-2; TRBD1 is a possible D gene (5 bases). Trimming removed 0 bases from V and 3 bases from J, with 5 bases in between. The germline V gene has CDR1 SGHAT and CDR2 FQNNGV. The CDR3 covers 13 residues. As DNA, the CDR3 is TGTGCCAGCAGCTTAGACAGGGACTATGGCTACACCTTC. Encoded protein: CASSLDRDYGYTF.

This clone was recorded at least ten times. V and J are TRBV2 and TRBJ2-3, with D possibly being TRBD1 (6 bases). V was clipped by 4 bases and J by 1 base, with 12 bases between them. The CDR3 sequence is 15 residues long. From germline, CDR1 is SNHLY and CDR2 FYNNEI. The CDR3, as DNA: TGTGCCAGCAGTGCAGGGGCGACCCGCACAGATACGCAGTATTTT. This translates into CASSAGATRTDTQYF.

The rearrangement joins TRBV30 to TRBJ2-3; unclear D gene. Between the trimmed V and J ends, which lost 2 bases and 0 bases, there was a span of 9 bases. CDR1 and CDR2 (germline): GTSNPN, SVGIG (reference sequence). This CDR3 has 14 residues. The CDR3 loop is CAWSIGSSTDTQYF. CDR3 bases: TGTGCCTGGAGTATAGGTAGCAGCACAGATACGCAGTATTTT.

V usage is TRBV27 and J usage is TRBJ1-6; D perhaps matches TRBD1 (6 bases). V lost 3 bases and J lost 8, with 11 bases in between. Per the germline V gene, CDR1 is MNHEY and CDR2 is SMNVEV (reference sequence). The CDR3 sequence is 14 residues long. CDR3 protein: CASSFSRGDSPLHF. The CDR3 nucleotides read TGTGCCAGCAGTTTTTCCAGGGGTGATTCACCCCTCCACTTT.

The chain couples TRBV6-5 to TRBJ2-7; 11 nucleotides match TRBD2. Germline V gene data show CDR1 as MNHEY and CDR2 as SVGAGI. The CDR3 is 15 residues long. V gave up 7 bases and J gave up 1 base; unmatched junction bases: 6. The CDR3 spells CASTMTSGVSYEQYF. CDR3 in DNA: TGTGCCAGCACTATGACTAGCGGGGTTTCCTACGAGCAGTACTTC.

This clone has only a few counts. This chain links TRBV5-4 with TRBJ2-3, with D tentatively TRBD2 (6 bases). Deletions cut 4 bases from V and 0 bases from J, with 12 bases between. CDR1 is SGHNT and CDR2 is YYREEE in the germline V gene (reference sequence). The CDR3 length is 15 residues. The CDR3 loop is CASSKEGQSTDTQYF. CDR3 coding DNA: TGTGCCAGCAGCAAGGAGGGGCAGAGCACAGATACGCAGTATTTT. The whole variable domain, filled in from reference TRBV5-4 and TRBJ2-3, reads ETGVTQSPTHLIKTRGQQVTLRCSSQSGHNTVSWYQQALGQGPQFIFQYYREEENGRGNFPPRFSGLQFPNYSSELNVNALELDDSALYLCASSKEGQSTDTQYFGPGTRLTVL.

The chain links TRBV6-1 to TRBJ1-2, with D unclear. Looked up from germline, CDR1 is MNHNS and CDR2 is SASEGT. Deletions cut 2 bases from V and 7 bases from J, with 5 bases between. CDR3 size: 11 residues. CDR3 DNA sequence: TGTGCCAGCAGTGAATATATTGGCTACACCTTC. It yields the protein CASSEYIGYTF.

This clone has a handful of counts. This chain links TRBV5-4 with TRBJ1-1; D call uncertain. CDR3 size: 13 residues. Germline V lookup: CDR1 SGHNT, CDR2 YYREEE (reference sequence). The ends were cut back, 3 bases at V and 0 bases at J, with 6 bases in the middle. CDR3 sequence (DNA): TGTGCCAGCAGCTGGAGGATGAACACTGAAGCTTTCTTT. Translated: CASSWRMNTEAFF. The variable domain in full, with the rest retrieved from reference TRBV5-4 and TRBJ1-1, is ETGVTQSPTHLIKTRGQQVTLRCSSQSGHNTVSWYQQALGQGPQFIFQYYREEENGRGNFPPRFSGLQFPNYSSELNVNALELDDSALYLCASSWRMNTEAFFGQGTRLTVV.

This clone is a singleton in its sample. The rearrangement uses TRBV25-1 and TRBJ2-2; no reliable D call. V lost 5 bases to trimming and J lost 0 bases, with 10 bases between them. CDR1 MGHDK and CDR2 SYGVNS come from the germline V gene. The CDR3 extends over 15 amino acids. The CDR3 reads CASSPRVANTGELFF. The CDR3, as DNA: TGTGCCAGCAGTCCCCGGGTAGCGAACACCGGGGAGCTGTTTTTT. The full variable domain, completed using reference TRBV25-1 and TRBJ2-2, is EADIYQTPRYLVIGTGKKITLECSQTMGHDKMYWYQQDPGMELHLIHYSYGVNSTEKGDLSSESTVSRIRTEHFPLTLESARPSHTSQYLCASSPRVANTGELFFGEGSRLTVL.

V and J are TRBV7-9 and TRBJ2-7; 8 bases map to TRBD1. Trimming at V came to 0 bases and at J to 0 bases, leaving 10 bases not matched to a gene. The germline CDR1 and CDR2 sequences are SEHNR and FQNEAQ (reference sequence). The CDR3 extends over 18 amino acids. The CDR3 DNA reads TGTGCCAGCAGCTTAGCGAGTGGGGACAGGACAAGCTCCTACGAGCAGTACTTC. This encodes CASSLASGDRTSSYEQYF.

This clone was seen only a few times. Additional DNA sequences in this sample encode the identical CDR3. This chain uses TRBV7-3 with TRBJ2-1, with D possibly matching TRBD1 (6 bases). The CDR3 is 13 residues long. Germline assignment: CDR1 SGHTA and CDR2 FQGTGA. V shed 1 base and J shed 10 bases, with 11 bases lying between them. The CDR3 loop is CASSLRGRDEQFF. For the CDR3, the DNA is TGTGCCAGCAGCTTAAGGGGGCGAGACGAGCAGTTCTTC.

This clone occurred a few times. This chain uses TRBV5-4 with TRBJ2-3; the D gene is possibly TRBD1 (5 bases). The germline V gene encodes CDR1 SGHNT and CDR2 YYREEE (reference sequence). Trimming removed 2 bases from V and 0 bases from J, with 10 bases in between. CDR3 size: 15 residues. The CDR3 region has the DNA TGTGCCAGCAGCTTAGATTCAGGGAGCACAGATACGCAGTATTTT. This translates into CASSLDSGSTDTQYF.

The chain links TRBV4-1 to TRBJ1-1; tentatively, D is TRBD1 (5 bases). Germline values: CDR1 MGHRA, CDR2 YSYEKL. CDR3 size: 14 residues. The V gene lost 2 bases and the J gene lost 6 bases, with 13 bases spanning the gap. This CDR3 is CASSQPWQGAEAFF. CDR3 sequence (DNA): TGCGCCAGCAGCCAACCTTGGCAGGGCGCTGAAGCTTTCTTT.

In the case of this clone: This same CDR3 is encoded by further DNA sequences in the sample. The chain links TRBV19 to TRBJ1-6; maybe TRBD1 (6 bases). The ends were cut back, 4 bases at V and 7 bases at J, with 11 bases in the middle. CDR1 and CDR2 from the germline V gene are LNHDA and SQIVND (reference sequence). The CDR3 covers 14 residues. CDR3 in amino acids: CASSTRTENSPLHF. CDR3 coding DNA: TGTGCCAGTAGTACTAGGACAGAGAATTCACCCCTCCACTTT.

The CDR3 region is CASSAGQGPSTNEKLFF. The CDR3 coding sequence is TGTGCCAGCAGCGCGGGACAGGGCCCATCAACTAATGAAAAACTGTTTTTT. The rearrangement uses TRBV9 and TRBJ1-4, with 9 nucleotides matching TRBD1. Germline CDR1 reads SGDLS; CDR2 reads YYNGEE. The CDR3 runs to 17 residues. V lost 3 bases to trimming and J lost 0 bases; unmatched junction nucleotides: 6.

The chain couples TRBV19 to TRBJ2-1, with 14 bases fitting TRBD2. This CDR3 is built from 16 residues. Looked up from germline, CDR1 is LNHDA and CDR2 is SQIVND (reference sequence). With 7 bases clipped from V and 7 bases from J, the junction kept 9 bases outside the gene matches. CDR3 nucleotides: TGTGCCAGTACCGGAACGGGACTAGCGGGAGTTAATGAGCAGTTCTTC. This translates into CASTGTGLAGVNEQFF.

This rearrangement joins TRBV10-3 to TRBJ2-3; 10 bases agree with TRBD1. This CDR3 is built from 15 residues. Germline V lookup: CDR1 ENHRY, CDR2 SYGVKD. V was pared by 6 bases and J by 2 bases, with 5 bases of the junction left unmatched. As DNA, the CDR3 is TGTGCCATCAGACAGGGACAGGGGCCCACAGATACGCAGTATTTT. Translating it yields CAIRQGQGPTDTQYF.

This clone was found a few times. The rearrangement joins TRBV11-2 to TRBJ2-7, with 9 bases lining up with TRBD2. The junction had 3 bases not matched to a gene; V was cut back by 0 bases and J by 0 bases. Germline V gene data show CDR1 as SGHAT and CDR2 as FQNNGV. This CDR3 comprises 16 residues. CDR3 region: CASSLEQREVSYEQYF. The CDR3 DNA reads TGTGCCAGCAGCTTAGAGCAGCGGGAGGTCTCCTACGAGCAGTACTTC. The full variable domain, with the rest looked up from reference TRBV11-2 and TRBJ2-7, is EAGVAQSPRYKIIEKRQSVAFWCNPISGHATLYWYQQILGQGPKLLIQFQNNGVVDDSQLPKDRFSAERLKGVDSTLKIQPAKLEDSAVYLCASSLEQREVSYEQYFGPGTRLTVT.

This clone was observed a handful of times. The CDR3 spells CASSLAGSTGSGNTIYF. In DNA, the CDR3 is TGCGCCAGCAGCTTGGCCGGGAGTACCGGCTCTGGAAACACCATATATTTT. The rearrangement uses TRBV5-1 and TRBJ1-3; D call uncertain. CDR3 size: 17 residues. Germline lookup yields CDR1 SGHRS and CDR2 YFSETQ. Deletions cut 0 bases from V and 0 bases from J, with 13 bases between.

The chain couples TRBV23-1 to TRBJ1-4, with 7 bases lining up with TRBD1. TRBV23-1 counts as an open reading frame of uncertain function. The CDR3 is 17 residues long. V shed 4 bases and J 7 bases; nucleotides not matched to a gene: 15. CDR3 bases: TGCGCCAGCAGTCCCGGACAGGATGTCGGTGTAGGTGAAAAACTGTTTTTT. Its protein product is CASSPGQDVGVGEKLFF.

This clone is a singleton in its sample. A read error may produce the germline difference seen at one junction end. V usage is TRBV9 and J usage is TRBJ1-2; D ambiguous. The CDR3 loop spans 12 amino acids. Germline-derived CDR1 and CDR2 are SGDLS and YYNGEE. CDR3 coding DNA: TGTGCCAGCAGCGCCCAAAGGACTCACCCCACTTTC. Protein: CASSAQRTHPTF.

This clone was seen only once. The CDR3 DNA reads TGTGCAGTCGGGGGAACCTACAATGAGCAGTTCTTC. It is translated as CAVGGTYNEQFF. The chain is built from TRBV12-3 or TRBV12-4 and TRBJ2-1; possibly TRBD2 for D (6 bases). The CDR3 runs to 12 residues.

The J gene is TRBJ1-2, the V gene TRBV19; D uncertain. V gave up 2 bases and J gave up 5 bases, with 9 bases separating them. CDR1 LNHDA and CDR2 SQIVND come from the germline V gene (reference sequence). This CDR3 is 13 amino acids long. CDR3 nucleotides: TGTGCCAGTAGTATACTGGCGGGGTATGGCTACACCTTC. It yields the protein CASSILAGYGYTF.

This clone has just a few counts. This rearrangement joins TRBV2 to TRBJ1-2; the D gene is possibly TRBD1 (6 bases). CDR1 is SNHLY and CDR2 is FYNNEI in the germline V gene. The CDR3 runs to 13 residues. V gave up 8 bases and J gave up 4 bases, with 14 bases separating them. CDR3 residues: CASQVQGIYGYTF. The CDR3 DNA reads TGTGCCAGCCAGGTCCAGGGGATCTATGGCTACACCTTC.